The 30 T cell receptor beta chains presented below share a single source sample, sequenced in a study of shared clonotypes between healthy human individuals (dated by TCRdb to 2020 to 2021). Library generation was performed with the immunoSEQ multiplex PCR assay. Imported from immuneACCESS, the table was reduced by TCRdb to in-frame sequences with V and J called. These copies leave out some clones; in studies compared against another copy, an unresolved V gene accounts for under half, and the cause of the remainder is not known. The table for this sample lists around 1.9 million clones; just over 90% of them were counted only once. Roughly 1.7% of the sample goes to the ten largest clones. CD8 naive samples were obtained by positive selection for CCR7 among CD45RO-negative cells, yielding a CD45RA+CCR7+ population from which TemRA cells were excluded. Sequencing was performed on naive CD8+ T cells from PBMCs. In light of the paper, this sample's cell subset or site label describes: CD45RA+CCR7+. The receptors were sampled from a man in his late teens or twenties in good health. Some clones in this sample may be carry-over from other donors' samples.

The J gene is TRBJ2-1, the V gene TRBV11-3; a possible D gene is TRBD1 (6 bases). Germline V lookup: CDR1 SGHNT, CDR2 YENEEA. Trimming took 5 bases from V and 6 from J, leaving 11 bases between them. The CDR3 sequence is 13 residues long. This CDR3 reads CASSPSDSNEQFF. For the CDR3, the DNA is TGTGCCAGCAGCCCCTCGGACAGCAATGAGCAGTTCTTC.

This chain joins TRBV9 and TRBJ2-5; 9 positions agree with TRBD1. V was clipped by 4 bases and J by 2 bases; unmatched bases: 3. The CDR3 contains 14 residues. Germline V lookup: CDR1 SGDLS, CDR2 YYNGEE. The CDR3 DNA reads as TGTGCCAGCAGCCTCGACAGGGGGCAAGAGACCCAGTACTTC. Translation gives CASSLDRGQETQYF.

The genes are TRBV9 and TRBJ2-3; D gene uncertain. The ends were cut back, 4 bases at V and 5 bases at J, with 14 bases in the middle. This CDR3 is 14 amino acids long. Germline V gene data show CDR1 as SGDLS and CDR2 as YYNGEE. The CDR3 bases are TGTGCCAGCAGCCCCGACGGCGTCCTAGATACGCAGTATTTT. This sequence encodes CASSPDGVLDTQYF.

V usage is TRBV5-4 and J usage is TRBJ2-1, with 9 nucleotides matching TRBD1. The germline V gene encodes CDR1 SGHNT and CDR2 YYREEE (reference sequence). The CDR3 contains 15 residues. The trim removed 4 bases at V and 4 bases at J, leaving 6 bases unmatched. The CDR3 DNA follows: TGTGCCAGCAGCGAAGCGGACAGGGGATACAATGAGCAGTTCTTC. As protein: CASSEADRGYNEQFF.

The chain joins TRBV27 to TRBJ2-7, with TRBD2 matching over 8 bases. Germline loops: CDR1 MNHEY, CDR2 SMNVEV (reference sequence). V trimming: 4 bases; J trimming: 0 bases; junction bases outside the gene matches: 5. The CDR3 runs 15 residues. The CDR3 nucleotides are TGTGCCAGCAGTTCCCCGGGGGGGGGCTCCTACGAGCAGTACTTC. Amino acids: CASSSPGGGSYEQYF.

This chain connects TRBV7-3 to TRBJ2-3, with D perhaps being TRBD1 or TRBD2 (6 bases each). This CDR3 comprises 16 residues. Germline CDR1 and CDR2: SGHTA and FQGTGA. V lost 5 bases to trimming and J lost 0 bases, with 15 bases between them. Here the CDR3 DNA reads TGTGCCAGCAGCCCCCCCGGGGGCGTAAGCACAGATACGCAGTATTTT. The encoded protein is CASSPPGGVSTDTQYF.

Concerning this clone itself: Other nucleotide sequences from this sample produce the same CDR3. The chain couples TRBV20-1 to TRBJ1-2; D ambiguous. The CDR3 consists of 10 residues. Per germline, CDR1 DFQATT and CDR2 SNEGSKA (reference sequence). V was trimmed by 3 bases and J by 4 bases, leaving 3 bases between them. The CDR3 nucleotides read TGCAGTGCTAGGGGCTATGGCTACACCTTC. Protein: CSARGYGYTF.

The CDR3 DNA reads TGCAGCGTTGTTGCAGGGGGGTCCGGGGAGCTGTTTTTT. It is translated as CSVVAGGSGELFF. The V and J genes are TRBV29-1 and TRBJ2-2; the D gene is possibly TRBD1 (7 bases). Trimming stripped 4 bases from V and 6 bases from J, with 12 bases between. The length of the CDR3 is 13 residues. Per germline, CDR1 SQVTM and CDR2 ANQGSEA.

This chain connects TRBV7-9 to TRBJ1-2; 7 bases are a match to TRBD1. With 4 bases clipped from V and 4 bases from J, the junction kept 12 bases outside the gene matches. Per the germline V gene, CDR1 is SEHNR and CDR2 is FQNEAQ (reference sequence). The CDR3 is 16 amino acids. The CDR3 coding sequence is TGTGCCAGCAGCTCTGCCGCCGTGACAGGGCTCTATGGCTACACCTTC. Translation gives CASSSAAVTGLYGYTF.

The rearrangement joins TRBV6-1 to TRBJ1-5; no clear D gene. Per germline, CDR1 MNHNS and CDR2 SASEGT. Trimming removed 3 bases from V and 7 bases from J, with 13 bases in between. The CDR3 has 14 amino acids. The CDR3 region is CASSDLGKSQPQHF. CDR3 coding DNA: TGTGCCAGCAGTGATCTTGGGAAAAGCCAGCCCCAGCATTTT.

The rearrangement uses TRBV7-6 and TRBJ2-3; D may correspond to TRBD1 or TRBD2 (5 bases each). Germline CDR1 SGHVS, CDR2 FNYEAQ. This CDR3 spans 16 amino acids. Trimming took 5 bases from V and 6 from J, leaving 21 bases between them. CDR3 residues: CASSLRSSSSGDTQYF. The DNA for the CDR3 is TGTGCCAGCAGCCTGCGCTCTAGCTCCTCAGGGGATACGCAGTATTTT.

This clone was seen a handful of times. The chain carries TRBV4-2 and TRBJ1-1; D unclear. The germline V gene encodes CDR1 LGHNA and CDR2 YNFKEQ. The CDR3 is 14 amino acids. Trimming left V 1 base short and J 5 bases short, with 11 bases between. The DNA for the CDR3 is TGTGCCAGCAGCCAAGGGACCAGGCGGACTGAAGCTTTCTTT. Amino acid sequence: CASSQGTRRTEAFF.

This clone has a handful of counts. The V gene is TRBV4-2, the J gene TRBJ1-2; 7 bases align to TRBD1. CDR1 is LGHNA, CDR2 YNFKEQ, per germline. The CDR3 has 12 residues. J was trimmed by 10 bases and V by 4 bases; bases with no gene match: 6. The CDR3 sequence is CASSLWTGAYTF. CDR3 nucleotide sequence: TGTGCCAGCAGCCTCTGGACAGGAGCCTACACCTTC.

The genes are TRBV5-1 and TRBJ2-7; D is undetermined. The V end was cut by 4 bases, the J end by 2 bases, with 13 bases between. CDR1 SGHRS and CDR2 YFSETQ come from the germline V gene. This CDR3 spans 14 amino acids. The CDR3 spells CASSPGPTAYEQYF. The CDR3, as DNA: TGCGCCAGCAGCCCCGGGCCTACCGCCTACGAGCAGTACTTC. The complete variable domain, with remaining parts taken from reference TRBV5-1 and TRBJ2-7, reads KAGVTQTPRYLIKTRGQQVTLSCSPISGHRSVSWYQQTPGQGLQFLFEYFSETQRNKGNFPGRFSGRQFSNSRSEMNVSTLELGDSALYLCASSPGPTAYEQYFGPGTRLTVT.

The chain uses TRBV4-3 and TRBJ1-1; D remains unclear. Per germline, CDR1 LGHNA and CDR2 YSLEER. The CDR3 covers 14 residues. Trimming took 0 bases from V and 0 from J, leaving 5 bases between them. CDR3: CASSQDPLNTEAFF. In DNA form, the CDR3 reads TGCGCCAGCAGCCAAGATCCACTGAACACTGAAGCTTTCTTT.

The chain couples TRBV19 to TRBJ1-1, with 12 bases aligning to TRBD1. Per germline, CDR1 LNHDA and CDR2 SQIVND (reference sequence). The J segment lost 11 bases and the V segment lost 5 bases, leaving 12 bases of the junction unmatched. The CDR3 runs to 15 residues. This CDR3 reads CASSDRDRGHQDAFF. The CDR3 DNA reads as TGTGCCAGTAGTGACCGGGACAGGGGGCACCAGGATGCTTTCTTT.

In the case of this clone: Other DNA sequences in the sample encode the same CDR3. The V and J genes are TRBV9 and TRBJ1-2; 7 bases agree with TRBD1. The V segment lost 2 bases and the J segment 6 bases; nucleotides outside the gene matches: 4. The CDR3 contains 13 residues. Looked up from germline, CDR1 is SGDLS and CDR2 is YYNGEE. Here the CDR3 DNA reads TGTGCCAGCAGCGTTACAGGGGTTAATGGCTACACCTTC. Translating it yields CASSVTGVNGYTF.

This chain joins TRBV10-2 and TRBJ1-2; 9 bases align to TRBD1. Germline CDR1 reads WSHSY; CDR2 reads SAAADI. The CDR3 is made up of 16 amino acids. Losses at the gene ends were 6 bases for V and 7 bases for J; bases not matched to a gene: 15. CDR3 amino acids: CASRGGGTGPLFGYTF. CDR3 nucleotide sequence: TGCGCCAGCAGAGGGGGGGGGACAGGGCCATTATTTGGCTACACCTTC.

About this clone itself: Distinct nucleotide sequences in the sample also encode this CDR3. V usage is TRBV10-3 and J usage is TRBJ1-5; D is ambiguous. The V and J ends lost 2 bases and 4 bases respectively, with 3 bases between them. From germline, CDR1 is ENHRY and CDR2 SYGVKD. The CDR3 loop spans 12 amino acids. Here the CDR3 DNA reads TGTGCCATCAGTGAGGGAAATCAGCCCCAGCATTTT. It translates to CAISEGNQPQHF.

Regarding this clone: A junction end diverges from the germline sequence, so it may reflect a read error. The V gene is TRBV19, the J gene TRBJ2-7, with D tentatively TRBD2 (6 bases). Germline assignment: CDR1 LNHDA and CDR2 SQIVND (reference sequence). The CDR3 length is 15 residues. The CDR3 sequence is CASSIPGLNSNEQYF. The CDR3 region has the DNA TGTGCCAGTAGTATACCCGGACTAAACTCCAACGAGCAGTACTTC.

This chain uses TRBV28 with TRBJ2-7; TRBD2 matches 7 bases. Germline CDR1 is MDHEN and CDR2 is SYDVKM. V trimming: 6 bases; J trimming: 4 bases; junction bases outside the gene matches: 18. The CDR3 is 17 amino acids. The CDR3 region is CASSPQGGGRGLYEQYF. CDR3 in DNA: TGTGCCAGCAGCCCCCAGGGCGGGGGACGGGGATTGTACGAGCAGTACTTC.

Note on this clone: Other DNA variants within this sample encode the same CDR3. The chain couples TRBV10-3 to TRBJ1-1; D uncertain. Trimming cost V 7 bases and J 5 bases, with 8 bases left between them. Per the germline V gene, CDR1 is ENHRY and CDR2 is SYGVKD. This CDR3 spans 11 amino acids. CDR3 amino acids: CAINGGTEAFF. CDR3 bases: TGTGCCATCAACGGAGGAACTGAAGCTTTCTTT.

V and J are TRBV5-1 and TRBJ2-5; D is perhaps TRBD1 (5 bases). The V gene's germline CDR1 is SGHRS and CDR2 YFSETQ. Deletions cut 4 bases from V and 5 bases from J, with 21 bases between. The CDR3 has 16 amino acids. The CDR3 DNA reads as TGCGCCAGCAGCCCATCCCCCGACAGTATGATCGAGACCCAGTACTTC. Translating it yields CASSPSPDSMIETQYF.

This chain joins TRBV19 and TRBJ2-7; possible D gene TRBD1, 5 bases. This CDR3 is 13 amino acids long. The V end lost 6 bases, the J end lost 2 bases, and 11 bases lay between the germline ends. Germline-derived CDR1 and CDR2 are LNHDA and SQIVND (reference sequence). CDR3 residues: CASSPKGPYEQYF. Written as DNA, the CDR3 is TGTGCCAGTAGCCCTAAGGGGCCCTACGAGCAGTACTTC.

The CDR3, as DNA: TGTGCCAGCAGTTCGCCCGGGACAGGACCCTCCGAGCAGTACTTC. Its translation is CASSSPGTGPSEQYF. The chain employs TRBV27 and TRBJ2-7, with 8 bases matching TRBD1. This CDR3 comprises 15 residues. Germline CDR1 and CDR2: MNHEY and SMNVEV (reference sequence). V was clipped by 4 bases and J by 6 bases; unmatched bases: 11.

As regards this clone: The same CDR3 can be traced to other DNA sequences in this sample. The chain is built from TRBV28 and TRBJ2-7; no reliable D call. Trimming pared 6 bases from V and 4 bases from J, leaving 13 bases between. Germline CDR1 MDHEN, CDR2 SYDVKM. The CDR3 has 13 residues. The CDR3 spells CASSPLGSYEQYF. The CDR3, as DNA: TGTGCCAGCAGCCCCCTGGGGTCGTACGAGCAGTACTTC.

The chain combines TRBV28 with TRBJ2-5; D is perhaps TRBD1 (5 bases). V lost 2 bases to trimming and J lost 6 bases, with 16 bases between them. This CDR3 has 15 residues. Looked up from germline, CDR1 is MDHEN and CDR2 is SYDVKM. The CDR3 bases are TGTGCCAGCAGTTTAGGGATGGCAGGGCCCAAGACCCAGTACTTC. It codes for CASSLGMAGPKTQYF.

This chain joins TRBV6-4 and TRBJ2-2, with a tentative D call TRBD1 (6 bases). The ends were cut back, 5 bases at V and 4 bases at J, with 17 bases in the middle. CDR1 and CDR2 from the germline V gene are MRHNA and SNTAGT. CDR3 size: 16 residues. The CDR3 sequence is CASSNSTGRATGELFF. In nucleotides, the CDR3 is TGTGCCAGCAGTAACAGCACAGGGCGAGCCACCGGGGAGCTGTTTTTT.

The chain joins TRBV27 to TRBJ1-1; unclear D gene. The V end was cut by 6 bases, the J end by 1 base, with 12 bases between. CDR3 length: 14 amino acids. CDR1 is MNHEY, CDR2 SMNVEV, per germline (reference sequence). The CDR3 loop is CASRVVFQNTEAFF. The CDR3 nucleotides are TGTGCCAGCAGAGTGGTGTTCCAGAACACTGAAGCTTTCTTT.

Comments on this clone: This specimen includes other DNA sequences encoding the same CDR3. This chain links TRBV19 with TRBJ2-7; D uncertain. V lost 1 base, J lost 7 bases, and 11 bases lay in between. Per germline, CDR1 LNHDA and CDR2 SQIVND (reference sequence). This CDR3 has 13 amino acids. In DNA form, the CDR3 reads TGTGCCAGTAGTATAGGGCCGGCCAGGGAGCAGTACTTC. It translates to CASSIGPAREQYF.